The T cell receptor (beta chain) described here comes from a study of blood T cell repertoires in COVID-19 (TCRdb year 2020). Background on the whole study: The collaborator samples originated in the United States, Italy and Spain and spanned the acute and convalescent phases of COVID-19. Where available, HLA class I and class II types were obtained from metadata supplied by the sample provider rather than from assay-based typing. The material from the prospective study consisted of cDNA or gDNA derived from T cells, B-cell-depleted T cells, or PBMCs. Nearly every sample came with metadata listing a de-identified subject ID, COVID-19 status, age in years and sex. The samples were drawn from two sources: the first 160 participants of the ongoing ImmuneRACE study, and 1,200 or so subjects contributed by 6 global collaborators. The repertoires were released in a freely available public database intended as a resource for research on the immune response to SARS-CoV-2. Deeply sampled blood TCRbeta repertoires from subjects exposed to, actively infected with, or recovered from COVID-19 were included in the dataset.

Whole blood was collected in K2EDTA tubes by collaborating institutions according to the institutions' own protocols. For TCRbeta analysis, collaborators shipped samples as frozen whole blood, isolated PBMCs, or DNA extracted from either of those sample types. On the study overall, not on this receptor specifically: How much clinical and demographic metadata was included differed by source and by participant, and the metadata was provided uncurated.

As encoded in the germline V gene (reference sequence), CDR1 is SGHNT while CDR2 is YYREEE. CDR3 length: 16 amino acids, cysteine to phenylalanine. Only the CDR3 region is kept as DNA, spanning 48 bases read in frame from base 1. After removal of 4 bases from V and 5 bases from J, the junction retains 14 bases not matched to a gene. The immunoSEQ Assay, a bias-controlled multiplex PCR, was used to amplify TCRbeta CDR3 regions from genomic DNA. The study's processing was this. The number of nucleated cells in each sample was estimated from the amplification of reference gene primers within the assay. Sequence reads were collapsed and filtered to measure the absolute abundance of every unique TCRbeta CDR3 rearrangement. For each sample, productive Simpson clonality was calculated as the square root of Simpson's diversity index across productive rearrangements. In TCRdb, the immuneACCESS table is reduced to in-frame sequences with V and J assigned. These tables do not hold every clone; where another copy was compared, an unresolved V gene accounts for under half, and the others remain unexplained. The V and J calls and clone size are taken from that table; D and trimming were inferred from the DNA. A total of 350,000 to 400,000 clones appear in this sample, 90% of them only once. The ten biggest clones cover around 6.3% of the sample.

This clone was detected once. Its antigen remains undetermined. Per-base quality was not reported, and no clone a single base away is much larger than it. This receptor was identified in a man between 18 and 35 years old with active or convalescent COVID-19. The receptor chain draws on TRBV5-4 and TRBJ1-2; 7 bases in between match TRBD1. Sequences were obtained from peripheral blood. CDR3 sequence: CASSPRGGQGVYGYTF. The DNA sequence is as follows: TGTGCCAGCAGCCCGCGAGGTGGCCAGGGGGTATATGGCTACACCTTC.